Sequencing of this T cell receptor (beta chain) was carried out in a study of cytomegalovirus exposure and HLA in healthy donors. Study as a whole: HLA-typed donors were the source of about 85 million unique TCRs held in an early data release.

CDR1 KGHSH and CDR2 LQKENI come from the germline V gene. The length of the CDR3 is 15 residues. V was shortened by 2 bases and J by 4 bases, with 11 bases between the two germline ends. Worth noting for this clone: Its antigen remains unidentified.

60 Vbeta and 13 Jbeta primers were used in PCR. Per the authors' pipeline: A later analysis counted around 80 million unique TCR beta chains, some 10 million shared. Sequencing was performed with immunoSEQ multiplex PCR; in TCRdb, only in-frame clones are kept and a portion is missing. That table supplies the V and J calls and clone size; D and trimming were determined from the DNA. In the table there are around 100,000 clones, 76% of which are singletons. Healthy people donating bone marrow made up the donors. Study findings and constraints: Most TCR beta V segments were productive about 87% or about 30% of the time in an earlier analysis.

The material sequenced was PBMCs. The chain couples TRBV18 to TRBJ2-2, with D possibly matching TRBD1 (5 bases). This receptor was taken from a woman under 30 in good health and CMV-seropositive. This CDR3 reads CASSPRQGATGELFF. CDR3 DNA sequence: TGTGCCAGCTCACCAAGGCAGGGTGCCACCGGGGAGCTGTTTTTT.